This is a list of T cell receptor beta chains from one sample in a study of cytomegalovirus exposure and HLA in healthy donors. Sequenced by immunoSEQ multiplex PCR; TCRdb stores in-frame clones only, minus some. Seen here are under 250,000 clones, roughly 81% observed once, and the top ten hold 1% to 1.5%. Sequencing used PBMCs. These TCRs come from a woman in her 30s in good health and CMV-seronegative. The CDR3 runs from the conserved cysteine through the conserved F or W. A D gene is named only where the DNA matches it firmly. Clone size is stated in some rows and not others, as once, few, many or a class when expanded.

CDR3nt: TGTGCCAGCAGTGAGGGGAGCGGGAGCCTCCAAGAGACCCAGTACTTC; CDR3aa: CASSEGSGSLQETQYF; v_gene: TRBV25-1; j_gene: TRBJ2-5; d_gene: TRBD2; abundance: few
CDR3nt: TGTGCCAGCAGCTTAGTCGAGGGAAATAATGAAAAACTGTTTTTT; CDR3aa: CASSLVEGNNEKLFF; v_gene: TRBV7-9; j_gene: TRBJ1-4; d_gene: .; abundance: .
CDR3nt: TGTGCCAGTAGTGCTGACGGGCGCACGGGGGAGCAGTACTTC; CDR3aa: CASSADGRTGEQYF; v_gene: TRBV19; j_gene: TRBJ2-7; d_gene: .; abundance: .
CDR3nt: TGCGCCAGCAGCGGGAAGGGGCGGCCTGAAGCTTTCTTT; CDR3aa: CASSGKGRPEAFF; v_gene: TRBV4-1; j_gene: TRBJ1-1; d_gene: .; abundance: many
CDR3nt: TGCGCCAGCAGGAGGGCATCAAGGGCAGAGACCCAGTACTTC; CDR3aa: CASRRASRAETQYF; v_gene: TRBV10-2; j_gene: TRBJ2-5; d_gene: .; abundance: .
CDR3nt: TGTGCCAGCAGTGCCGGCGGGAGTTTACCCGGGGAGCTGTTTTTT; CDR3aa: CASSAGGSLPGELFF; v_gene: TRBV6-1; j_gene: TRBJ2-2; d_gene: TRBD2; abundance: .
CDR3nt: TGTGCCAGTAGCCCCATGGGTGCAGGGGGATCGCAGCCCCAGCATTTT; CDR3aa: CASSPMGAGGSQPQHF; v_gene: TRBV19; j_gene: TRBJ1-5; d_gene: TRBD1; abundance: .
CDR3nt: TGTGCCAGCAGCCCGTTAGTCGGGATCGAAACAGATACGCAGTATTTT; CDR3aa: CASSPLVGIETDTQYF; v_gene: TRBV9; j_gene: TRBJ2-3; d_gene: .; abundance: many
CDR3nt: TGCGCCAGCAGCCAAGAGGACAGGGGTTTGGGAGCCAAAAACATTCAGTACTTC; CDR3aa: CASSQEDRGLGAKNIQYF; v_gene: TRBV4-1; j_gene: TRBJ2-4; d_gene: TRBD1; abundance: .
CDR3nt: TGTGCCAGCAGCGTAGAAGGAGCGGGAGGTTCCGTGGGGGAGCAGTACTTC; CDR3aa: CASSVEGAGGSVGEQYF; v_gene: TRBV9; j_gene: TRBJ2-7; d_gene: TRBD2; abundance: few
CDR3nt: TGCGCCAGCAGCTTGAGGCAAGCGGGCCACACAGATACGCAGTATTTT; CDR3aa: CASSLRQAGHTDTQYF; v_gene: TRBV5-1; j_gene: TRBJ2-3; d_gene: .; abundance: .
CDR3nt: TGTGCTAGTGGCTCCGGGACAGGGAATGGCTACACCTTC; CDR3aa: CASGSGTGNGYTF; v_gene: TRBV12-5; j_gene: TRBJ1-2; d_gene: TRBD1; abundance: .
CDR3nt: TGTGCCATGAGACAGGGAGGATACTATGGCTACACCTTC; CDR3aa: CAMRQGGYYGYTF; v_gene: TRBV10-3; j_gene: TRBJ1-2; d_gene: TRBD1; abundance: .
CDR3nt: TGTGCCACCCGGACAGGATGGGAGAACACCGGGGAGCTGTTTTTT; CDR3aa: CATRTGWENTGELFF; v_gene: TRBV6-6; j_gene: TRBJ2-2; d_gene: TRBD1; abundance: .
CDR3nt: TGCGCCAGCAGCTTTAGACAGCACCAAGAGACCCAGTACTTC; CDR3aa: CASSFRQHQETQYF; v_gene: TRBV5-1; j_gene: TRBJ2-5; d_gene: .; abundance: .
CDR3nt: TGTGCCAGCAGCTCGACGCCCGGGACAGGGGAGTACAATGAGCAGTTCTTC; CDR3aa: CASSSTPGTGEYNEQFF; v_gene: TRBV2; j_gene: TRBJ2-1; d_gene: TRBD1; abundance: .
CDR3nt: TGTGCCAGCAGCCTTGCCCCCAGGGCCTATAATTCACCCCTCCACTTT; CDR3aa: CASSLAPRAYNSPLHF; v_gene: TRBV5-6; j_gene: TRBJ1-6; d_gene: .; abundance: .
CDR3nt: TGCGCCAGCAGCCAAGATGAGACCACAGGGGCGATGAGGGAGCAGTACTTC; CDR3aa: CASSQDETTGAMREQYF; v_gene: TRBV4-1; j_gene: TRBJ2-7; d_gene: TRBD1; abundance: few
CDR3nt: TGCGCCAGCAGCTCCGGTCAGGGGTTGGGCACTGAAGCTTTCTTT; CDR3aa: CASSSGQGLGTEAFF; v_gene: TRBV5-1; j_gene: TRBJ1-1; d_gene: .; abundance: .
CDR3nt: TGTGCCTGGATGGAGAAGTATAATTCACCCCTCCACTTT; CDR3aa: CAWMEKYNSPLHF; v_gene: TRBV30; j_gene: TRBJ1-6; d_gene: .; abundance: few
CDR3nt: TGTGCCAGCAGTCCCCTTGGGACAGGGAAGGGCTACACCTTC; CDR3aa: CASSPLGTGKGYTF; v_gene: TRBV6-6; j_gene: TRBJ1-2; d_gene: TRBD1; abundance: many
CDR3nt: TGCGCCAGCAGCTCCAAACTAGCGGCGGACTACGAGCAGTACTTC; CDR3aa: CASSSKLAADYEQYF; v_gene: TRBV5-1; j_gene: TRBJ2-7; d_gene: TRBD2; abundance: many
CDR3nt: TGTGCCAGCAGCCAACTTAAAAATTCACCCCTCCACTTT; CDR3aa: CASSQLKNSPLHF; v_gene: TRBV5-6; j_gene: TRBJ1-6; d_gene: .; abundance: .
CDR3nt: TGTGCCAGCAGTAGGGATGACAGGGGACCCTACGAGCAGTACTTC; CDR3aa: CASSRDDRGPYEQYF; v_gene: TRBV6-5; j_gene: TRBJ2-7; d_gene: TRBD1; abundance: few
CDR3nt: TGTGCCAGCAGCTCCGACAGGGGCATTCAGTACTTC; CDR3aa: CASSSDRGIQYF; v_gene: TRBV6-5; j_gene: TRBJ2-4; d_gene: TRBD1; abundance: .
CDR3nt: TGTGCCAGCAATCCCATCCGACAGGGGAAAAGCACTGAAGCTTTCTTT; CDR3aa: CASNPIRQGKSTEAFF; v_gene: TRBV28; j_gene: TRBJ1-1; d_gene: TRBD1; abundance: once
CDR3nt: TGTGCCAGTAGTATAGGTGTGGGACAGGGAGTCACTGAAGCTTTCTTT; CDR3aa: CASSIGVGQGVTEAFF; v_gene: TRBV19; j_gene: TRBJ1-1; d_gene: TRBD1; abundance: .
CDR3nt: TGTGCCTGGAGTGTACTAGGGGGACAGGCCTATGGCTACACCTTC; CDR3aa: CAWSVLGGQAYGYTF; v_gene: TRBV30; j_gene: TRBJ1-2; d_gene: TRBD1; abundance: .
CDR3nt: TGTGCCAGCAGCCCGGGACTAGCGGGGTGGGGCTGGTACAATGAGCAGTTCTTC; CDR3aa: CASSPGLAGWGWYNEQFF; v_gene: TRBV5-4; j_gene: TRBJ2-1; d_gene: TRBD2; abundance: .
CDR3nt: TGCGCCAGCAGCCCGGGACAGCATAACTATGGCTACACCTTC; CDR3aa: CASSPGQHNYGYTF; v_gene: TRBV4-1; j_gene: TRBJ1-2; d_gene: TRBD1; abundance: once
CDR3nt: TGCGCCAGCAGTGAGACAGGGGGCAAGTTGGCAGATACGCAGTATTTT; CDR3aa: CASSETGGKLADTQYF; v_gene: TRBV10-2; j_gene: TRBJ2-3; d_gene: TRBD1; abundance: .
CDR3nt: TGTGCCAGCAATGGACAGTTCTACTATGGCTACACCTTC; CDR3aa: CASNGQFYYGYTF; v_gene: TRBV2; j_gene: TRBJ1-2; d_gene: .; abundance: .
CDR3nt: TGCGCCAGCAGTACTAGCGGGGTCTACGAGCAGTACTTC; CDR3aa: CASSTSGVYEQYF; v_gene: TRBV10-1; j_gene: TRBJ2-7; d_gene: TRBD2; abundance: few
CDR3nt: TGTGCCTGGAGTACAGGGAAACCCTACGAGCAGTACTTC; CDR3aa: CAWSTGKPYEQYF; v_gene: TRBV30; j_gene: TRBJ2-7; d_gene: .; abundance: .
CDR3nt: TGTGCCAGCAGCTCCCTACGGACAAGCGGGAAGGGCTACGAGCAGTACTTC; CDR3aa: CASSSLRTSGKGYEQYF; v_gene: TRBV7-8; j_gene: TRBJ2-7; d_gene: TRBD2; abundance: .
CDR3nt: TGCAGCGTTGTTTCGGGAGGGGGCTCCTACAATGAGCAGTTCTTC; CDR3aa: CSVVSGGGSYNEQFF; v_gene: TRBV29-1; j_gene: TRBJ2-1; d_gene: TRBD2; abundance: .
CDR3nt: TGTGCCAGCAGCCTATACGGGACTAGCGGGGGGTCCCCGAATGAGCAGTTCTTC; CDR3aa: CASSLYGTSGGSPNEQFF; v_gene: TRBV7-9; j_gene: TRBJ2-1; d_gene: TRBD2; abundance: .
CDR3nt: TGCGCCAGCGGAACCCTTACCGGGACACTCAGCACAGATACGCAGTATTTT; CDR3aa: CASGTLTGTLSTDTQYF; v_gene: TRBV4-1; j_gene: TRBJ2-3; d_gene: .; abundance: once
CDR3nt: TGCGCCAGCAGCTTGGCCACACAGGGGGGCTATGGCTACACCTTC; CDR3aa: CASSLATQGGYGYTF; v_gene: TRBV5-1; j_gene: TRBJ1-2; d_gene: TRBD1; abundance: once
CDR3nt: TGTGCCAGCAGGGCCACCGGGACTGCCGCCTACGAGCAGTACTTC; CDR3aa: CASRATGTAAYEQYF; v_gene: TRBV6-1; j_gene: TRBJ2-7; d_gene: .; abundance: .
CDR3nt: TGCGCCAGCAGCCAAAACCCTTCAGGGGGCTCTGGAAACACCATATATTTT; CDR3aa: CASSQNPSGGSGNTIYF; v_gene: TRBV4-1; j_gene: TRBJ1-3; d_gene: TRBD1; abundance: .
CDR3nt: TGCAGCGTTGGAGCGGGGCCAAACTACAATGAGCAGTTCTTC; CDR3aa: CSVGAGPNYNEQFF; v_gene: TRBV29-1; j_gene: TRBJ2-1; d_gene: TRBD2; abundance: .
CDR3nt: TGTGCCAGCAGCCGGCGTGGCACAGGGGGGCCCCAGCATTTT; CDR3aa: CASSRRGTGGPQHF; v_gene: TRBV7-9; j_gene: TRBJ1-5; d_gene: TRBD1; abundance: .
CDR3nt: TGCGCCAGTGGGGGGGGGAGAGGCTACACCTTC; CDR3aa: CASGGGRGYTF; v_gene: TRBV10-1; j_gene: TRBJ1-2; d_gene: .; abundance: .
CDR3nt: TGTGCCTTAGGGACAGGGAAATTTTCTGCAACTAATGAAAAACTGTTTTTT; CDR3aa: CALGTGKFSATNEKLFF; v_gene: TRBV30; j_gene: TRBJ1-4; d_gene: TRBD1; abundance: .
CDR3nt: TGTGCCAGCAGCCTGACTAGCGGGGACACCTACGAGCAGTACTTC; CDR3aa: CASSLTSGDTYEQYF; v_gene: TRBV9; j_gene: TRBJ2-7; d_gene: TRBD2; abundance: .
CDR3nt: TGCGCCAGCAGTGCCAGGTCTCTTGGAACTGAAGCTTTCTTT; CDR3aa: CASSARSLGTEAFF; v_gene: TRBV10-1; j_gene: TRBJ1-1; d_gene: .; abundance: .
CDR3nt: TGTGCCAGCAGCTTGGACAGTTCAGACCAGTACTTC; CDR3aa: CASSLDSSDQYF; v_gene: TRBV7-9; j_gene: TRBJ2-5; d_gene: .; abundance: .
CDR3nt: TGTGCCAGCAGCTTAGTTTACGCCGGTGAGCAGTTCTTC; CDR3aa: CASSLVYAGEQFF; v_gene: TRBV7-9; j_gene: TRBJ2-1; d_gene: .; abundance: .
CDR3nt: TGTGCCAGCAGCGAGGGGGGGTACGGAGAAGCTTTCTTT; CDR3aa: CASSEGGYGEAFF; v_gene: TRBV9; j_gene: TRBJ1-1; d_gene: .; abundance: .
CDR3nt: TGTGCCAGCAGCGTAGAGGGGATAGATACGCAGTATTTT; CDR3aa: CASSVEGIDTQYF; v_gene: TRBV9; j_gene: TRBJ2-3; d_gene: .; abundance: .
CDR3nt: TGCGCCAGCAGACATTTTTATACCAATGAGCAGTTCTTC; CDR3aa: CASRHFYTNEQFF; v_gene: TRBV5-1; j_gene: TRBJ2-1; d_gene: .; abundance: .
CDR3nt: TGTGCCAGCAGGACAGGGGTCCACGAGCAGTACTTC; CDR3aa: CASRTGVHEQYF; v_gene: TRBV27; j_gene: TRBJ2-7; d_gene: TRBD1; abundance: .
CDR3nt: TGTGCCAGCAGCTTGAGAGTGGCGGTTAAGGATTACGAGCAGTACTTC; CDR3aa: CASSLRVAVKDYEQYF; v_gene: TRBV5-4; j_gene: TRBJ2-7; d_gene: .; abundance: .
CDR3nt: TGCGCCAGCAGCTTGGGGGTCGACAGACCTAAGGAAGAGACCCAGTACTTC; CDR3aa: CASSLGVDRPKEETQYF; v_gene: TRBV5-1; j_gene: TRBJ2-5; d_gene: .; abundance: .
CDR3nt: TGTGCCAGCTCACCATTTCTCTCTAGCGGACCATCCTACAATGAGCAGTTCTTC; CDR3aa: CASSPFLSSGPSYNEQFF; v_gene: TRBV18; j_gene: TRBJ2-1; d_gene: TRBD2; abundance: .
CDR3nt: TGTGCCAGCAGACGAGGACAGGGCAGCAATCAGCCCCAGCATTTT; CDR3aa: CASRRGQGSNQPQHF; v_gene: TRBV7-2; j_gene: TRBJ1-5; d_gene: TRBD1; abundance: .